Listed here are 26 T cell receptor beta chains from one sample, sequenced in a study of T cell responses to AZD1222 COVID-19 vaccine. The table came from immunoSEQ multiplex PCR; TCRdb's copy has only in-frame clones and leaves some out. This sample has approximately 120,000 clones, with over 90% found just once. The sequenced sample was peripheral blood, obtained on day 0 of AZD1222 vaccination. These receptors were taken from an adult in good health.

The V call is TRBV11-3, the J call TRBJ2-1; D gene ambiguous. This CDR3 region has 17 residues. The ends were cut back, 1 base at V and 7 bases at J, with 20 bases in the middle. The germline V gene encodes CDR1 SGHNT and CDR2 YENEEA. The CDR3 coding sequence is TGTGCCAGCAGCTTAGGGCAGGCTAGGAGCTTATGGAATGAGCAGTTCTTC. It translates to CASSLGQARSLWNEQFF. The variable domain in full, completed from reference TRBV11-3 and TRBJ2-1, reads EAGVVQSPRYKIIEKKQPVAFWCNPISGHNTLYWYLQNLGQGPELLIRYENEEAVDDSQLPKDRFSAERLKGVDSTLKIQPAELGDSAVYLCASSLGQARSLWNEQFFGPGTRLTVL.

The chain employs TRBV7-9 and TRBJ2-3; D is undetermined. V was trimmed by 5 bases and J by 4 bases, leaving 10 bases between them. Germline CDR1 is SEHNR and CDR2 is FQNEAQ (reference sequence). The CDR3 consists of 13 residues. CDR3 in DNA: TGTGCCAGCAGCCCCCCCACATCAGATACGCAGTATTTT. Protein: CASSPPTSDTQYF.

The J gene is TRBJ1-1, the V gene TRBV7-2, with 8 bases identical to TRBD1. This CDR3 is built from 14 residues. V was clipped by 6 bases and J by 3 bases; unmatched bases: 6. Looked up from germline, CDR1 is SGHTA and CDR2 is FQGNSA. CDR3 in DNA: TGTGCCAGCAGTTCACAGGGGGGGGACACTGAAGCTTTCTTT. Translating it yields CASSSQGGDTEAFF.

This rearrangement joins TRBV10-3 to TRBJ2-6; TRBD2 might be the D (5 bases). CDR3 length: 15 amino acids. Germline CDR1 and CDR2: ENHRY and SYGVKD. V lost 2 bases to trimming and J lost 4 bases, with 9 bases between them. The CDR3 region is CAISERGSGANVLTF. The DNA of the CDR3 is TGTGCCATCAGTGAGAGAGGGTCAGGGGCCAACGTCCTGACTTTC.

V is TRBV3-1 (or the pseudogene TRBV3-2) and J is TRBJ2-1; no clear D. V was cut by 0 bases and J by 4 bases, with 13 bases left in between. CDR3 length equals 16 residues. Looked up from germline, CDR1 is LGHDT and CDR2 is YNNKEL (reference sequence). CDR3 sequence reads: CASSQDSSLRYNEQFF. In DNA form, the CDR3 reads TGTGCCAGCAGCCAAGATTCTTCCCTGAGGTACAATGAGCAGTTCTTC.

The rearrangement joins TRBV9 to TRBJ2-3; D may correspond to TRBD1 or TRBD2 (7 bases each). The germline V gene has CDR1 SGDLS and CDR2 YYNGEE. Trimming removed 6 bases from V and 2 bases from J, with 16 bases in between. The CDR3 covers 15 residues. Written as DNA, the CDR3 is TGTGCCAGCACTCAGGGGGGGCACAACACAGATACGCAGTATTTT. Encoded protein: CASTQGGHNTDTQYF.

This chain connects TRBV28 to TRBJ1-4; 9 nucleotides align to TRBD1. V gave up 7 bases and J gave up 2 bases; unmatched junction bases: 11. CDR1 and CDR2 (germline): MDHEN, SYDVKM. The CDR3 sequence is 17 residues long. CDR3 in amino acids: CASTLGTGRFTNEKLFF. CDR3 DNA sequence: TGTGCCAGCACTTTGGGGACAGGGCGATTCACTAATGAAAAACTGTTTTTT.

The chain has TRBV12-5 and TRBJ1-1; D call uncertain. The CDR3 totals 13 residues. The germline V gene encodes CDR1 LGHNT and CDR2 FRNRAP. Trimming left V 6 bases short and J 7 bases short, with 15 bases between. This CDR3 reads CASGPYWEGEAFF. CDR3 nucleotides: TGTGCTAGTGGGCCGTACTGGGAGGGTGAAGCTTTCTTT. Full variable domain (missing parts from reference TRBV12-5 and TRBJ1-1): DARVTQTPRHKVTEMGQEVTMRCQPILGHNTVFWYRQTMMQGLELLAYFRNRAPLDDSGMPKDRFSAEMPDATLATLKIQPSEPRDSAVYFCASGPYWEGEAFFGQGTRLTVV.

This chain connects TRBV9 to TRBJ2-5, with 11 bases aligning to TRBD2. CDR1 SGDLS and CDR2 YYNGEE come from the germline V gene. The junction had 9 bases not matched to a gene; V was cut back by 4 bases and J by 1 base. The CDR3 totals 17 residues. The CDR3 loop is CASSPGLAGSLQETQYF. The CDR3 nucleotides read TGTGCCAGCAGCCCAGGACTAGCGGGCTCTCTCCAAGAGACCCAGTACTTC.

The genes are TRBV5-4 and TRBJ1-1, with no clear D. Germline-derived CDR1 and CDR2 are SGHNT and YYREEE (reference sequence). The CDR3 extends over 14 amino acids. Trimming cost V 0 bases and J 0 bases, with 6 bases left between them. CDR3 loop: CASSLVTLNTEAFF. For the CDR3, the DNA is TGTGCCAGCAGCTTGGTCACCCTGAACACTGAAGCTTTCTTT.

A word on this clone: Compared with germline, one end of the junction differs, possibly owing to a read error. The chain joins TRBV4-1 to TRBJ2-3, with D unclear. Germline loops: CDR1 MGHRA, CDR2 YSYEKL. The CDR3 consists of 14 residues. The CDR3, as DNA: TGCGCCAGCAGCCAAGAGCGGACCTTCAATAGGCCCCGATTT. It encodes CASSQERTFNRPRF.

J is TRBJ1-2 and V is TRBV3-1 (or the pseudogene TRBV3-2); D is possibly TRBD1 (6 bases). This CDR3 is 14 amino acids long. Germline V gene lookup returns CDR1 LGHDT and CDR2 YNNKEL (reference sequence). V shed 0 bases and J shed 2 bases, with 7 bases lying between them. CDR3 sequence: CASSQEGGNYGYTF. The CDR3 DNA reads as TGTGCCAGCAGCCAAGAAGGGGGGAACTATGGCTACACCTTC.

This chain joins TRBV5-3 and TRBJ1-2, with D hard to call. TRBV5-3 is identified as an open reading frame with a role that is uncertain. CDR3 size: 14 residues. Trimming stripped 1 base from V and 3 bases from J, with 10 bases between. The CDR3 loop is CARSLQELHYGYTF. Written as DNA, the CDR3 is TGTGCCAGAAGCTTGCAGGAGTTGCACTATGGCTACACCTTC.

The CDR3 sequence: CASADSNRAYEQYF. In DNA form, the CDR3 reads TGTGCCAGCGCCGATTCGAACCGTGCCTACGAGCAGTACTTC. The chain couples TRBV7-2 to TRBJ2-7; unclear D gene. The CDR3 runs to 14 residues. V dropped 8 bases and J dropped 2 bases, with 16 bases sitting between them. Germline values: CDR1 SGHTA, CDR2 FQGNSA.

This rearrangement joins TRBV7-8 to TRBJ1-1; D not resolved. This CDR3 spans 12 amino acids. V lost 5 bases and J lost 9, with 13 bases in between. Germline V gene data show CDR1 as SGHVS and CDR2 as FQNEAQ. In DNA form, the CDR3 reads TGTGCCAGCAGCATGGTGGGGTACCAAGCTTTCTTT. Translating gives CASSMVGYQAFF. Together with reference TRBV7-8 and TRBJ1-1, the CDR3 gives the full variable domain: GAGVSQSPRYKVAKRGQDVALRCDPISGHVSLFWYQQALGQGPEFLTYFQNEAQLDKSGLPSDRFFAERPEGSVSTLKIQRTQQEDSAVYLCASSMVGYQAFFGQGTRLTVV.

The chain recombines TRBV10-3 with TRBJ2-3, with D uncertain. Trimming pared 4 bases from V and 0 bases from J, leaving 11 bases between. The CDR3 has 15 amino acids. CDR1 is ENHRY, CDR2 SYGVKD, per germline. CDR3 DNA: TGTGCCATCAGTGTGGGCGGATCTAGCACAGATACGCAGTATTTT. This translates into CAISVGGSSTDTQYF.

This chain links TRBV19 with TRBJ1-1; D gene ambiguous. Germline V lookup: CDR1 LNHDA, CDR2 SQIVND (reference sequence). CDR3 length: 15 amino acids. V was cut by 1 base and J by 3 bases, with 12 bases left in between. Written as DNA, the CDR3 is TGTGCCAGTAGTATAGTAGGTAGGGTGGACACTGAAGCTTTCTTT. As protein: CASSIVGRVDTEAFF.

The chain has TRBV3-1 (or the pseudogene TRBV3-2) and TRBJ2-3; possibly TRBD2 for D (7 bases). The V gene's germline CDR1 is LGHDT and CDR2 YNNKEL (reference sequence). This CDR3 is 19 amino acids long. V was clipped by 5 bases and J by 2 bases, with 26 bases between them. This CDR3 reads CASSREDPRGAWYTDTQYF. Written as DNA, the CDR3 is TGTGCCAGCAGCAGGGAGGACCCCCGGGGGGCCTGGTACACAGATACGCAGTATTTT.

The chain joins TRBV7-9 to TRBJ1-5; D ambiguous. The CDR3 has 13 residues. V was clipped by 6 bases and J by 1 base, with 7 bases between them. Germline assignment: CDR1 SEHNR and CDR2 FQNEAQ (reference sequence). The CDR3 nucleotides read TGTGCCAGCAGTTTGGACAGCAATCAGCCCCAGCATTTT. It is translated as CASSLDSNQPQHF.

The gene calls are TRBV2 and TRBJ2-7; D gene ambiguous. This CDR3 has 14 amino acids. Trimming removed 5 bases at V and 1 base at J, with 12 bases between. Germline V gene sequence: CDR1 SNHLY, CDR2 FYNNEI. CDR3 sequence reads: CASSWSERSYEQYF. CDR3 in DNA: TGTGCCAGCAGTTGGTCTGAAAGGTCCTACGAGCAGTACTTC.

The chain links TRBV19 to TRBJ1-2, with D unresolved. This CDR3 has 13 amino acids. Per germline, CDR1 LNHDA and CDR2 SQIVND (reference sequence). V shed 3 bases and J shed 7 bases, with 12 bases lying between them. The CDR3 coding sequence is TGTGCCAGTAGTATGGCTCCGGCTGGTGGCTACACCTTC. Amino acid sequence: CASSMAPAGGYTF. Full variable domain (missing parts from reference TRBV19 and TRBJ1-2): DGGITQSPKYLFRKEGQNVTLSCEQNLNHDAMYWYRQDPGQGLRLIYYSQIVNDFQKGDIAEGYSVSREKKESFPLTVTSAQKNPTAFYLCASSMAPAGGYTFGSGTRLTVV.

The chain employs TRBV23-1 and TRBJ1-1; TRBD1 might be the D (5 bases). TRBV23-1 is classed as an ORF, of uncertain function. The CDR3 runs to 16 residues. V lost 0 bases and J 5 bases, leaving 16 bases between the germline ends. Written as DNA, the CDR3 is TGCGCCAGCAGTCAATCAGGGGCCGGAGATGTAACTGAAGCTTTCTTT. It encodes CASSQSGAGDVTEAFF.

The gene calls are TRBV5-1 and TRBJ1-6; TRBD1 is a possible D gene (5 bases). Trimming removed 0 bases at V and 10 bases at J, with 14 bases between. This CDR3 is built from 15 residues. The germline V gene encodes CDR1 SGHRS and CDR2 YFSETQ. CDR3 DNA sequence: TGCGCCAGCAGCTTGGGGTCAGGGCCGGGGTCACCCCTCCACTTT. Its protein is CASSLGSGPGSPLHF.

The chain combines TRBV7-8 with TRBJ1-1, with no clear D. Germline assignment: CDR1 SGHVS and CDR2 FQNEAQ. Between the trimmed V and J ends, which lost 0 bases and 1 base, there was a span of 9 bases. The CDR3 has 15 residues. CDR3 amino acids: CASSLARIENTEAFF. In nucleotides, the CDR3 is TGTGCCAGCAGCTTAGCGCGTATAGAGAACACTGAAGCTTTCTTT.

This rearrangement joins TRBV7-2 to TRBJ1-6; 8 bases align to TRBD1. Germline V gene lookup returns CDR1 SGHTA and CDR2 FQGNSA. The junction had 5 bases not matched to a gene; V was cut back by 2 bases and J by 8 bases. The CDR3 has 15 residues. The CDR3 sequence: CASSLRRQGHSPLHF. The CDR3 DNA reads TGTGCCAGCAGCTTAAGGAGACAGGGGCATTCACCCCTCCACTTT. The variable domain in full, with the rest retrieved from reference TRBV7-2 and TRBJ1-6, is GAGVSQSPSNKVTEKGKDVELRCDPISGHTALYWYRQSLGQGLEFLIYFQGNSAPDKSGLPSDRFSAERTGGSVSTLTIQRTQQEDSAVYLCASSLRRQGHSPLHFGNGTRLTVT.

The chain links TRBV5-8 to TRBJ1-5; maybe TRBD1 (5 bases). In germline, CDR1 is SGHTS, CDR2 YDEGEE. V lost 4 bases to trimming and J lost 0 bases, with 20 bases between them. This CDR3 region has 18 residues. CDR3 residues: CASSPRRQNLYSNQPQHF. The CDR3 nucleotides are TGTGCCAGCAGCCCGAGAAGACAGAACCTATATAGCAATCAGCCCCAGCATTTT.